This TCR beta chain was obtained from a study of spatial heterogeneity in lung cancer. Stated time point: sample taken at primary tumor resection. V was pared by 6 bases and J by 10 bases, with 15 bases of the junction left unmatched. This CDR3 is built from 15 residues. Germline CDR1 reads DFQATT; CDR2 reads SNEGSKA (reference sequence). Each CDR3 protein gets one entry after TCRdb re-called the 5' RACE reads with MiXCR. The sample lists about 35,000 distinct CDR3 sequences, under 4% occurring once. In this sample, this clonotype turned up many times. The chain joins TRBV20-1 to TRBJ1-6, with 7 positions matching TRBD1. The receptor's source is a male donor with early-stage non-small cell lung cancer. The sequences come from normal lung tissue next to the tumor, collected at surgery. The CDR3 reads CSARPQGSDRSPLHF. The CDR3, as DNA: TGCAGTGCCCGCCCACAGGGGTCGGATCGATCACCCCTCCACTTT.